Listed below are T cell receptor beta chains from one sample, sequenced in a study of blood T cell repertoires in COVID-19. Produced via immunoSEQ multiplex PCR; TCRdb's table is partial and in-frame only. The sample lists about 62,000 clones, just under 95% occurring once. The sample was peripheral blood. The receptor source for this set is a human donor in a cohort sampled during active COVID-19. The CDR3 runs from the conserved cysteine through the conserved F or W. The D gene is left open where the match is weak. Size is stated for part of the rows, as once, few or many counts, or as a class when the clone is expanded.

D gene | clone size | J gene | V gene | CDR3 protein | CDR3 DNA
- | - | TRBJ1-1 | TRBV29-1 | CSSTYDTEAFF | TGCAGCTCAACATATGACACTGAAGCTTTCTTT
- | once | TRBJ1-3 | TRBV28 | CASSFDSSGNTIYF | TGTGCCAGCAGTTTCGACAGCTCTGGAAACACCATATATTTT
TRBD2 | - | TRBJ2-4 | TRBV30 | CAWSPTSGRAVAKNIQYF | TGTGCCTGGAGTCCGACTAGCGGGAGGGCCGTGGCCAAAAACATTCAGTACTTC
TRBD1 | - | TRBJ2-5 | TRBV6-5 | CASSPGQSFQETQYF | TGTGCCAGCAGTCCGGGACAGTCCTTCCAAGAGACCCAGTACTTC
- | - | TRBJ2-7 | TRBV7-3 | CASSPSHGSMYEQYF | TGTGCCAGCAGCCCCTCACACGGGAGTATGTACGAGCAGTACTTC
- | - | TRBJ2-3 | TRBV7-8 | CASSLAIAGPKSDTQYF | TGTGCCAGCAGCTTAGCGATTGCGGGCCCCAAATCGGATACGCAGTATTTT
TRBD1 | - | TRBJ1-5 | TRBV2 | CASGGTGGNSNQPQHF | TGTGCCAGCGGGGGGACAGGGGGCAATAGCAATCAGCCCCAGCATTTT
- | - | TRBJ1-1 | TRBV18 | CASSLQGTHTEAFF | TGTGCCAGCTCACTACAGGGAACCCACACTGAAGCTTTCTTT
TRBD2 | - | TRBJ2-3 | TRBV24-1 | CATSGFTSGGTDTQYF | TGTGCCACCAGTGGATTTACTAGCGGGGGCACAGATACGCAGTATTTT
TRBD1 | - | TRBJ2-7 | TRBV5-1 | CASSLVGGAAYEQYF | TGCGCCAGCAGCTTGGTAGGGGGCGCCGCCTACGAGCAGTACTTC
- | - | TRBJ1-6 | TRBV19 | CASSIAQGTPLHF | TGTGCCAGTAGTATAGCTCAGGGGACACCCCTCCACTTT
TRBD1 | few | TRBJ1-2 | TRBV6-5 | CASSDSLGQGEGYTF | TGTGCCAGCAGTGACTCATTGGGACAGGGAGAAGGCTACACCTTC
TRBD1 | - | TRBJ1-2 | TRBV5-1 | CASSRRTGGAGYTF | TGCGCCAGCAGCAGACGGACAGGGGGCGCAGGCTACACCTTC
TRBD2 | - | TRBJ2-1 | TRBV12-5 | CASGLATSGHNEQFF | TGTGCTAGTGGTTTGGCAACTAGCGGACACAATGAGCAGTTCTTC
- | few | TRBJ1-5 | TRBV4-3 | CASSQDLDRPSQPQHF | TGCGCCAGCAGCCAAGATCTGGACAGACCGAGTCAGCCCCAGCATTTT
- | - | TRBJ1-3 | TRBV7-8 | CASSSATGTGNTIYF | TGTGCCAGCAGCTCCGCCACAGGGACTGGAAACACCATATATTTT
TRBD2 | - | TRBJ2-6 | TRBV5-1 | CASSLVGAGDSGANVLTF | TGCGCCAGCAGCTTGGTAGGGGCGGGGGACTCTGGGGCCAACGTCCTGACTTTC
- | - | TRBJ2-1 | TRBV11-2 | CASSPRLSSYNEQFF | TGTGCCAGCAGCCCTCGACTAAGCTCCTACAATGAGCAGTTCTTC
TRBD1 | - | TRBJ2-7 | TRBV9 | CASSPTPWGDRAYEQYF | TGTGCCAGCAGCCCCACGCCTTGGGGGGACAGGGCGTACGAGCAGTACTTC
- | once | TRBJ2-7 | TRBV11-3 | CASSQRRRGEQYF | TGTGCCAGCAGCCAACGACGGCGAGGCGAGCAGTACTTC
- | once | TRBJ2-3 | TRBV6-6 | CASSLRGGARDTQYF | TGTGCCAGCAGTCTTAGGGGGGGGGCCAGGGATACGCAGTATTTT
TRBD2 | once | TRBJ2-3 | TRBV5-4 | CASSRGAGAQGDTQYF | TGTGCCAGCAGCCGGGGAGCGGGGGCACAAGGAGATACGCAGTATTTT
- | - | TRBJ1-1 | TRBV18 | CASSPPGQLNTEAFF | TGTGCCAGCTCACCCCCAGGACAGCTGAACACTGAAGCTTTCTTT
TRBD1 | - | TRBJ1-1 | TRBV5-6 | CASSWTGTEAFF | TGTGCCAGCAGCTGGACAGGGACTGAAGCTTTCTTT
- | - | TRBJ1-4 | TRBV5-1 | CASSRGSPNEKLFF | TGCGCCAGCAGTCGGGGAAGCCCCAATGAAAAACTGTTTTTT
TRBD1 | - | TRBJ2-7 | TRBV2 | CASSVPAGGSYEQYF | TGTGCCAGCAGTGTTCCGGCAGGGGGTTCCTACGAGCAGTACTTC
TRBD1 | - | TRBJ1-1 | TRBV6-1 | CASSEQGVWSGLNTEAFF | TGTGCCAGCAGTGAACAGGGGGTTTGGAGCGGTCTGAACACTGAAGCTTTCTTT
TRBD2 | - | TRBJ2-7 | TRBV12-3/TRBV12-4 | CASRWGGYEQYF | TGTGCCAGCAGATGGGGGGGGTACGAGCAGTACTTC
- | - | TRBJ1-4 | TRBV6-5 | CASSAYRSFNEKLFF | TGTGCCAGCAGCGCTTACAGGTCCTTCAATGAAAAACTGTTTTTT
- | - | TRBJ2-2 | TRBV25-1 | CASSPIGNTGELFF | TGTGCCAGCAGTCCTATCGGGAACACCGGGGAGCTGTTTTTT
- | - | TRBJ2-7 | TRBV5-1 | CASSLGGLNEQYF | TGCGCCAGCAGCTTGGGGGGCTTGAACGAGCAGTACTTC
- | - | TRBJ1-2 | TRBV27 | CASSLTGSYGYTF | TGTGCCAGCAGTTTGACAGGTTCCTATGGCTACACCTTC
TRBD2 | - | TRBJ2-5 | TRBV3-1/TRBV3-2 | CASSQQSGGRETQYF | TGTGCCAGCAGCCAACAGAGCGGGGGGCGGGAGACCCAGTACTTC
- | - | TRBJ1-1 | TRBV5-5 | CASSPTANTEAFF | TGTGCCAGCAGCCCCACAGCGAACACTGAAGCTTTCTTT
- | - | TRBJ2-3 | TRBV27 | CASSPRPTDTQYF | TGTGCCAGCAGTCCTAGGCCCACAGATACGCAGTATTTT
TRBD1 | - | TRBJ2-1 | TRBV11-2 | CASSLGGQGANEQFF | TGTGCCAGCAGCTTGGGGGGACAGGGGGCCAATGAGCAGTTCTTC
- | once | TRBJ2-2 | TRBV5-6 | CASSFPGYRIGDSGELFF | TGTGCCAGCAGCTTCCCAGGGTATCGAATCGGAGACTCCGGGGAGCTGTTTTTT
TRBD2 | - | TRBJ2-1 | TRBV7-6 | CASSASGGSYNEQFF | TGTGCCAGCAGCGCGTCGGGAGGCAGCTACAATGAGCAGTTCTTC
- | - | TRBJ1-6 | TRBV3-1/TRBV3-2 | CASSQVPSSYNSPLHF | TGTGCCAGCAGCCAAGTCCCGAGCTCCTATAATTCACCCCTCCACTTT
- | - | TRBJ2-3 | TRBV12-5 | CASGLRGAGPWGADTQYF | TGTGCTAGTGGTTTGCGGGGGGCAGGTCCCTGGGGGGCAGATACGCAGTATTTT
TRBD2 | - | TRBJ2-3 | TRBV5-1 | CASSLWPSGGALITDTQYF | TGCGCCAGCAGCTTATGGCCTAGCGGGGGGGCTTTGATCACAGATACGCAGTATTTT
- | - | TRBJ1-5 | TRBV19 | CASSVEQETQHF | TGTGCCAGTAGTGTTGAACAGGAGACCCAGCATTTT
TRBD2 | - | TRBJ2-1 | TRBV19 | CASKSGRTTEQFF | TGTGCCAGTAAGAGCGGGAGGACGACTGAGCAGTTCTTC
- | once | TRBJ2-3 | TRBV2 | CASSERGARNTDTQYF | TGTGCCAGCAGTGAACGGGGAGCGCGTAACACAGATACGCAGTATTTT
- | - | TRBJ1-4 | TRBV28 | CASITSQGTNEKLFF | TGTGCCAGCATAACTTCACAGGGCACTAATGAAAAACTGTTTTTT